Listed below are T cell receptor beta chains from one sample, sequenced in a study of shared clonotypes between healthy human individuals. Assay: immunoSEQ multiplex PCR; the TCRdb copy retains only in-frame clones and omits some. The data hold roughly 850,000 clones, with roughly 96% observed a single time. What was sequenced was naive CD8+ T cells sorted from blood. These receptors were obtained from a man aged 25-45 years in good health. CDR3s include the opening cysteine and the closing phenylalanine or tryptophan. Rows may omit the clone size; those that give it use once, few, many or a size class.

>TRBV7-6|NA|TRBJ2-1
CASSLSGGLRGRSGNEQFF
>TRBV6-5|NA|TRBJ2-1
CASSYGRANEQFF
>TRBV10-1|few|TRBJ2-3
CASSDLAGSTDTQYF
>TRBV5-8|NA|TRBJ1-1
CASSLEENTEAFF
>TRBV10-3|NA|TRBJ2-1
CAISGFTSGSSYNEQFF
>TRBV28|once|TRBJ1-1
CASSLWGTTEAFF
>TRBV4-1|NA|TRBJ2-7
CASSQGLAREQYF
>TRBV7-3|NA|TRBJ2-1
CASSLTGGNEQFF
>TRBV27|NA|TRBJ2-7
CASSLPGQYEQYF
>TRBV10-2|NA|TRBJ2-7
CASSEFRSSGRSYEQYF
>TRBV19|NA|TRBJ2-1
CASSIVAGVSNEQFF
>TRBV7-8|NA|TRBJ2-7
CASSQRLRLAGDPYEQYF
>TRBV4-1|NA|TRBJ2-1
CASSQSSYNEQFF
>TRBV7-9|NA|TRBJ1-2
CASSPVYYPYGYTF
>TRBV29-1|once|TRBJ1-1
CSGRLLGKGTEAFF
>TRBV2|NA|TRBJ2-7
CASSYYEQYF
>TRBV2|NA|TRBJ2-7
CASRTTGTGPYEQYF
>TRBV29-1|once|TRBJ2-7
CSSGEPGYEQYF
>TRBV5-4|NA|TRBJ2-7
CASSPGLAGKHEQYF
>TRBV7-8|NA|TRBJ1-5
CASSHSGGQGGNQPQHF
>TRBV28|NA|TRBJ1-1
CASSLFRGGLDEAFF
>TRBV5-4|NA|TRBJ2-7
CASSLDTQAYEQYF
>TRBV7-9|NA|TRBJ1-2
CASSTGGLRGYTF
>TRBV21-1|NA|TRBJ2-1
CASRKGLAENNEQFF
>TRBV30|NA|TRBJ2-5
CAWGREQTGSRQGTQYF
>TRBV19|NA|TRBJ1-2
CASSLTSGEGAYGYTF
>TRBV19|NA|TRBJ2-5
CASSMVGGETQYF
>TRBV9|NA|TRBJ2-1
CASSPGTSGSSGSYNEQFF
>TRBV6-1|NA|TRBJ2-7
CASILSGGASYEQYF
>TRBV11-3|NA|TRBJ2-7
CASSSTGFNEQYF
>TRBV28|once|TRBJ2-1
CASSTTSSTPYNEQFF